A selection of T cell receptor beta chains follows, all from one sample in a study of T cell responses to AZD1222 COVID-19 vaccine. Profiled with immunoSEQ multiplex PCR; TCRdb holds only in-frame clones, not every one. The sample consists of tens of thousands of clones, 80% to 90% of them appearing once. This specimen consisted of peripheral blood, obtained 28 days after the second AZD1222 dose. These receptor sequences come from an adult who received the AZD1222 COVID-19 vaccine. Both conserved end residues are part of each CDR3. D genes are given only for firm matches. Part of the rows lack a size; the others show once, few, many or a class for expanded clones.

clone_size: NA; j_call: TRBJ2-7; v_call: TRBV20-1; d_call: TRBD2; cdr3_nt: TGCAGTGCTAGTGCTGGGACTAGCGACGAGCAGTACTTC; cdr3_aa: CSASAGTSDEQYF
clone_size: NA; j_call: TRBJ2-3; v_call: TRBV9; d_call: NA; cdr3_nt: TGTGCCAGCAGCCGGTTAGGTCTTCAGGCAGATACGCAGTATTTT; cdr3_aa: CASSRLGLQADTQYF
clone_size: NA; j_call: TRBJ1-5; v_call: TRBV19; d_call: NA; cdr3_nt: TGTGCCAGTAGTATAGGGGGAGGTCAGCCCCAGCATTTT; cdr3_aa: CASSIGGGQPQHF
clone_size: NA; j_call: TRBJ1-3; v_call: TRBV9; d_call: NA; cdr3_nt: TGTGCCAGCAGCATGCCTTCCTCTGGAAACACCATATATTTT; cdr3_aa: CASSMPSSGNTIYF
clone_size: NA; j_call: TRBJ2-1; v_call: TRBV11-2; d_call: NA; cdr3_nt: TGTGCCAGCAGCTTAAATACCTATTCCGGGGAGCTTAACTACAATGAGCAGTTCTTC; cdr3_aa: CASSLNTYSGELNYNEQFF
clone_size: NA; j_call: TRBJ2-7; v_call: TRBV19; d_call: NA; cdr3_nt: TGTGCCAGTAGTATAGAGAGGAACTACGAGCAGTACTTC; cdr3_aa: CASSIERNYEQYF
clone_size: once; j_call: TRBJ2-7; v_call: TRBV4-3; d_call: TRBD2; cdr3_nt: TGCGCCAGCAGCCCATCCTTTAGCGGGAGGGCCTACGAGCAGTACTTC; cdr3_aa: CASSPSFSGRAYEQYF
clone_size: NA; j_call: TRBJ2-3; v_call: TRBV4-3; d_call: NA; cdr3_nt: TGCGCCAGCAGCCAAGATGGAGCCGAAGTTGCGGGTGGCACAGATACGCAGTATTTT; cdr3_aa: CASSQDGAEVAGGTDTQYF
clone_size: NA; j_call: TRBJ1-5; v_call: TRBV7-8; d_call: TRBD1; cdr3_nt: TGTGCCAGCAGCTCGACCTCTACAGGGGGCGCCGGGCAGCCCCAGCATTTT; cdr3_aa: CASSSTSTGGAGQPQHF
clone_size: NA; j_call: TRBJ2-1; v_call: TRBV5-1; d_call: TRBD2; cdr3_nt: TGCGCCAGCACCCCGAGCGGGAGTTTTGAGCAGTTCTTC; cdr3_aa: CASTPSGSFEQFF
clone_size: NA; j_call: TRBJ2-3; v_call: TRBV21-1; d_call: NA; cdr3_nt: TGTGCCAGCAGCAAGACGACTACCGGGACTAGCGACACAGATACGCAGTATTTT; cdr3_aa: CASSKTTTGTSDTDTQYF
clone_size: NA; j_call: TRBJ1-2; v_call: TRBV5-4; d_call: NA; cdr3_nt: TGTGCCAGCAGGAAACAGGATGACTATGGCTACACCTTC; cdr3_aa: CASRKQDDYGYTF
clone_size: medium-sized; j_call: TRBJ1-6; v_call: TRBV9; d_call: NA; cdr3_nt: TGTGCCAGCAGCACCCGACGGGACAATTCACCCCTCCACTTT; cdr3_aa: CASSTRRDNSPLHF
clone_size: NA; j_call: TRBJ2-7; v_call: TRBV28; d_call: NA; cdr3_nt: TGTGCCAGCACCGCCGGGACCCGCTACGAGCAGTACTTC; cdr3_aa: CASTAGTRYEQYF
clone_size: once; j_call: TRBJ1-3; v_call: TRBV12-3/TRBV12-4; d_call: NA; cdr3_nt: TGTGCCAGCAGTTTCTCCGGAAACACCATATATTTT; cdr3_aa: CASSFSGNTIYF
clone_size: NA; j_call: TRBJ2-7; v_call: TRBV19; d_call: TRBD1; cdr3_nt: TGTGCCAGTAGAAACAGGGGATCCTACGAGCAGTACTTC; cdr3_aa: CASRNRGSYEQYF
clone_size: NA; j_call: TRBJ1-6; v_call: TRBV5-1; d_call: NA; cdr3_nt: TGCGCCAGCAGCTTGGAGGTAGGGGCACGAAATTCACCCCTCCACTTT; cdr3_aa: CASSLEVGARNSPLHF
clone_size: NA; j_call: TRBJ2-3; v_call: TRBV11-3; d_call: NA; cdr3_nt: TGTGCCAGCAGCTCCCTCGATGAGGAGCACTATACGCAGTATTTT; cdr3_aa: CASSSLDEEHYTQYF
clone_size: NA; j_call: TRBJ2-3; v_call: TRBV12-3/TRBV12-4; d_call: NA; cdr3_nt: TGTGCCAGCAGTTTGTCCGATACGCAGTATTTT; cdr3_aa: CASSLSDTQYF
clone_size: NA; j_call: TRBJ2-7; v_call: TRBV9; d_call: NA; cdr3_nt: TGTGCCAGCAGCACGTTTGGAGCTTCGTACGAGCAGTACTTC; cdr3_aa: CASSTFGASYEQYF
clone_size: NA; j_call: TRBJ2-1; v_call: TRBV5-1; d_call: TRBD2; cdr3_nt: TGCGCCAGCAGCCGACTTATTGGACTAGCGGGAGGCAATGAGCAGTTCTTC; cdr3_aa: CASSRLIGLAGGNEQFF
clone_size: NA; j_call: TRBJ1-1; v_call: TRBV11-1; d_call: NA; cdr3_nt: TGTGCCAGCAGCTTAGCGGGTCGTAGGGCAGGGCGCGTCGAAGCTTTCTTT; cdr3_aa: CASSLAGRRAGRVEAFF
clone_size: NA; j_call: TRBJ2-2; v_call: TRBV18; d_call: TRBD1; cdr3_nt: TGTGCCAGCTCACCATTCGATGCGACAGGGGGCACCGGGGAGCTGTTTTTT; cdr3_aa: CASSPFDATGGTGELFF
clone_size: NA; j_call: TRBJ1-1; v_call: TRBV7-9; d_call: NA; cdr3_nt: TGTGCCAGCAGCTTATATGGGACTGAAGCTTTCTTT; cdr3_aa: CASSLYGTEAFF
clone_size: NA; j_call: TRBJ2-1; v_call: TRBV19; d_call: NA; cdr3_nt: TGTGCCAGTAATACCCTGGGGAAGCAGTTCTTC; cdr3_aa: CASNTLGKQFF
clone_size: NA; j_call: TRBJ2-7; v_call: TRBV10-3; d_call: NA; cdr3_nt: TGTGCCATCAGTATTAGGCGCGGGGACGAGCAGTACTTC; cdr3_aa: CAISIRRGDEQYF
clone_size: NA; j_call: TRBJ2-3; v_call: TRBV13; d_call: NA; cdr3_nt: TGTGCCAGCAGCTTAGAGGAAAGCACAGATACGCAGTATTTT; cdr3_aa: CASSLEESTDTQYF
clone_size: NA; j_call: TRBJ2-3; v_call: TRBV27; d_call: NA; cdr3_nt: TGTGCCAGCAATCTCGGCAGTAGGACAGATACGCAGTATTTT; cdr3_aa: CASNLGSRTDTQYF
clone_size: NA; j_call: TRBJ1-1; v_call: TRBV5-4; d_call: NA; cdr3_nt: TGTGCCAGCAGCTTGGGTATTCTGAACACTGAAGCTTTCTTT; cdr3_aa: CASSLGILNTEAFF
clone_size: NA; j_call: TRBJ2-7; v_call: TRBV7-7; d_call: NA; cdr3_nt: TGTGCCAGCAGCACCGGCCGAAATAGCTACGAGCAGTACTTC; cdr3_aa: CASSTGRNSYEQYF
clone_size: NA; j_call: TRBJ1-1; v_call: TRBV7-8; d_call: NA; cdr3_nt: TGTGCCAGCAGCAAGTCATTGAACACTGAAGCTTTCTTT; cdr3_aa: CASSKSLNTEAFF
clone_size: once; j_call: TRBJ1-2; v_call: TRBV24-1; d_call: NA; cdr3_nt: TGTGCCACCCGGATTAGGGACCGAGAGAACTATGGCTACACCTTC; cdr3_aa: CATRIRDRENYGYTF
clone_size: NA; j_call: TRBJ1-5; v_call: TRBV4-2; d_call: NA; cdr3_nt: TGTGCCAGCAGCCAAGATTCGCCGAATCAGCCCCAGCATTTT; cdr3_aa: CASSQDSPNQPQHF
clone_size: NA; j_call: TRBJ2-7; v_call: TRBV4-3; d_call: NA; cdr3_nt: TGCGCCAGCAGCCAAGATGCAGTCTCCTACGAGCAGTACTTC; cdr3_aa: CASSQDAVSYEQYF
clone_size: NA; j_call: TRBJ2-2; v_call: TRBV7-9; d_call: NA; cdr3_nt: TGTGCCAGCAGCCGGGGCGTCTTAGGAGAAGGGTTTGTCACCGGGGAGCTGTTTTTT; cdr3_aa: CASSRGVLGEGFVTGELFF
clone_size: NA; j_call: TRBJ2-2; v_call: TRBV19; d_call: TRBD1; cdr3_nt: TGTGCCAGTACCCTGGACCCGGGACAGGGGAACACCGGGGAGCTGTTTTTT; cdr3_aa: CASTLDPGQGNTGELFF
clone_size: NA; j_call: TRBJ1-2; v_call: TRBV28; d_call: NA; cdr3_nt: TGTGCCAGCAATTCACAGGACAGCGATGGCTACACCTTC; cdr3_aa: CASNSQDSDGYTF
clone_size: NA; j_call: TRBJ1-2; v_call: TRBV12-3/TRBV12-4; d_call: NA; cdr3_nt: TGTGCCAGCAGTCCCGGGATACACTATGGCTACACCTTC; cdr3_aa: CASSPGIHYGYTF
clone_size: NA; j_call: TRBJ2-5; v_call: TRBV7-9; d_call: NA; cdr3_nt: TGTGCCAGCAGCTTAAGCGCGGGGTCGGAGACCCAGTACTTC; cdr3_aa: CASSLSAGSETQYF
clone_size: once; j_call: TRBJ2-2; v_call: TRBV9; d_call: TRBD2; cdr3_nt: TGTGCCAGCAGCGTCGGACTAGCGGGAGGGCTAGGGGAGCTGTTTTTT; cdr3_aa: CASSVGLAGGLGELFF
clone_size: NA; j_call: TRBJ2-1; v_call: TRBV4-3; d_call: NA; cdr3_nt: TGCGCCAGCAGCCAAGGTGGGGAAGGGGTTTTTAGGAATGAGCAGTTCTTC; cdr3_aa: CASSQGGEGVFRNEQFF
clone_size: NA; j_call: TRBJ2-7; v_call: TRBV28; d_call: NA; cdr3_nt: TGTGCCAGCACCTTTTCGACGGTCTCCTACGAGCAGTACTTC; cdr3_aa: CASTFSTVSYEQYF
clone_size: NA; j_call: TRBJ2-7; v_call: TRBV7-9; d_call: NA; cdr3_nt: TGTGCCAGCAGCTTAGGGGGGAAGCGGGAGCAGTACTTC; cdr3_aa: CASSLGGKREQYF
clone_size: NA; j_call: TRBJ1-1; v_call: TRBV5-1; d_call: TRBD1; cdr3_nt: TGCGCCAGCAGCCCGGGACAGGGAAACACTGAAGCTTTCTTT; cdr3_aa: CASSPGQGNTEAFF
clone_size: NA; j_call: TRBJ2-3; v_call: TRBV14; d_call: NA; cdr3_nt: TGTGCCAGCAGCCAAGGGATGTCACTCCACACAGATACGCAGTATTTT; cdr3_aa: CASSQGMSLHTDTQYF
clone_size: once; j_call: TRBJ2-1; v_call: TRBV11-3; d_call: NA; cdr3_nt: TGTGCCAGCAGCTTGAGGACTGACAGACCACACAATGAGCAGTTCTTC; cdr3_aa: CASSLRTDRPHNEQFF
clone_size: once; j_call: TRBJ1-3; v_call: TRBV28; d_call: NA; cdr3_nt: TGTGCCAGCACCCTCGGGAGTCGCTCTGGAAACACCATATATTTT; cdr3_aa: CASTLGSRSGNTIYF
clone_size: NA; j_call: TRBJ2-7; v_call: TRBV29-1; d_call: NA; cdr3_nt: TGCAGCGTTGAAGGCCTCCTCAACGAGCAGTACTTC; cdr3_aa: CSVEGLLNEQYF
clone_size: NA; j_call: TRBJ1-2; v_call: TRBV9; d_call: NA; cdr3_nt: TGTGCCAGCAGCGTAGGAGGCAGGGAGGGCTATGGCTACACCTTC; cdr3_aa: CASSVGGREGYGYTF
clone_size: NA; j_call: TRBJ2-1; v_call: TRBV4-1; d_call: NA; cdr3_nt: TGCGCCAGCAGCCAAGGGAACCCGCGGAATGAGCAGTTCTTC; cdr3_aa: CASSQGNPRNEQFF
clone_size: NA; j_call: TRBJ2-7; v_call: TRBV7-3; d_call: NA; cdr3_nt: TGTGCCAGCAGCTTAGCGGCAGGTGGACCCTACGAGCAGTACTTC; cdr3_aa: CASSLAAGGPYEQYF
clone_size: NA; j_call: TRBJ2-1; v_call: TRBV7-2; d_call: TRBD2; cdr3_nt: TGTGCCAGCAGCTCGAGGGGTAGCGGGAGCTATGAGCAGTTCTTC; cdr3_aa: CASSSRGSGSYEQFF
clone_size: NA; j_call: TRBJ1-2; v_call: TRBV28; d_call: NA; cdr3_nt: TGTGCCAGCAATCTAGGACAGCCCTTCGTAAGGTCTGGCTACACCTTC; cdr3_aa: CASNLGQPFVRSGYTF
clone_size: NA; j_call: TRBJ1-1; v_call: TRBV2; d_call: NA; cdr3_nt: TGTGCCAGCAAGAGGGTAGGCACTGAAGCTTTCTTT; cdr3_aa: CASKRVGTEAFF
clone_size: NA; j_call: TRBJ1-2; v_call: TRBV9; d_call: NA; cdr3_nt: TGTGCCAGCAACCCGGGAACCCTCTATGGCTACACCTTC; cdr3_aa: CASNPGTLYGYTF
clone_size: few; j_call: TRBJ2-1; v_call: TRBV6-5; d_call: NA; cdr3_nt: TGTGCCTGTCAATCCCCCGGCTCCGGGGCAAATGAGCAGTTCTTC; cdr3_aa: CACQSPGSGANEQFF
clone_size: few; j_call: TRBJ2-1; v_call: TRBV14; d_call: NA; cdr3_nt: TGTGCCAGCAGCCAAGATTGGGGTATCGATGAGCAGTTCTTC; cdr3_aa: CASSQDWGIDEQFF